This is a list of T cell receptor beta chains from one sample in a study of CD8+CD57+ T cells in acquired aplastic anemia. Each CDR3 protein is one row after TCRdb ran MiXCR on the reads. The table has 150,000 to 200,000 distinct CDR3 sequences, about three fifths seen once. Sample: sorted CD4+, CD8+, or CD8+CD57+ T cells (not recorded which) from PBMCs. All receptors derive from a human donor in good health. Both conserved end residues are part of each CDR3. Fields, in order: CDR3 protein, CDR3 DNA, J gene, clone size, V gene, D gene. The D gene is left open where the match is weak. Not all rows give a size; the values are once, few, many and, for expanded clones, a class.

CASRDGNPSPLHF | TGTGCCAGCAGAGACGGAAACCCTTCACCCCTCCACTTT | TRBJ1-6 | NA | TRBV12-3/TRBV12-4 | NA
CASSKESYNEQFF | TGTGCCAGCAGTAAGGAGTCCTACAATGAGCAGTTCTTC | TRBJ2-1 | few | TRBV6-2/TRBV6-3 | NA
CASSGRQFPSNQPQHF | TGTGCCAGCAGCGGCCGACAGTTTCCTAGCAATCAGCCCCAGCATTTT | TRBJ1-5 | NA | TRBV2 | NA
CASSPTGGSGGAGVDTQYF | TGTGCCAGCAGCCCGACCGGGGGAAGCGGGGGGGCCGGGGTAGATACGCAGTATTTT | TRBJ2-3 | NA | TRBV7-3 | TRBD2
CASSSTHSGGATDTQYF | TGTGCCAGCAGCTCAACCCATAGCGGGGGGGCCACAGATACGCAGTATTTT | TRBJ2-3 | NA | TRBV7-3 | TRBD2
CASSPGTPLSEQYF | TGTGCCAGCAGTCCCGGGACTCCACTCTCCGAGCAGTACTTC | TRBJ2-7 | many | TRBV27 | NA
CSAGPFLAGGSYNEQFF | TGCAGCGCCGGGCCTTTTTTAGCGGGAGGTTCATACAATGAGCAGTTCTTC | TRBJ2-1 | many | TRBV29-1 | TRBD2
CASSEDRATEAFF | TGTGCCAGCAGCGAGGACAGGGCCACTGAAGCTTTCTTT | TRBJ1-1 | NA | TRBV5-4 | TRBD1
CASSFEGSSYNEQFF | TGTGCCAGCAGCTTCGAGGGAAGCTCCTACAATGAGCAGTTCTTC | TRBJ2-1 | NA | TRBV5-8 | NA
CASSRAGSGYTF | TGTGCCAGCAGCCGGGCAGGGAGCGGCTACACCTTC | TRBJ1-2 | NA | TRBV7-9 | NA
CASSPGTGGDEQFF | TGTGCCAGCAGCCCTGGGACTGGGGGGGATGAGCAGTTCTTC | TRBJ2-1 | many | TRBV7-3 | TRBD2
CASRGDRYTF | TGTGCCAGCAGGGGCGACCGCTACACCTTC | TRBJ1-2 | NA | TRBV12-3/TRBV12-4 | NA
CASKGINTEAFF | TGCGCCAGCAAGGGGATTAACACTGAAGCTTTCTTT | TRBJ1-1 | medium-sized | TRBV5-1 | NA
CSGIDGTDTQYF | TGCAGCGGAATCGACGGCACAGATACGCAGTATTTT | TRBJ2-3 | NA | TRBV29-1 | NA
CASSLEQGQLNGYTF | TGTGCCAGCAGCTTAGAGCAAGGACAGCTCAATGGCTACACCTTC | TRBJ1-2 | once | TRBV7-9 | NA
CSASCQGVDEQYF | TGCAGTGCTAGCTGCCAGGGGGTGGACGAGCAGTACTTC | TRBJ2-7 | NA | TRBV20-1 | TRBD1
CSVVGLRGGRSRAGTEAFF | TGCAGCGTTGTAGGCCTCCGGGGGGGGCGGAGCAGGGCGGGCACTGAAGCTTTCTTC | TRBJ1-1 | NA | TRBV29-1 | NA
CSVDDNEQFF | TGCAGCGTTGACGACAATGAGCAGTTCTTC | TRBJ2-1 | NA | TRBV29-1 | NA
CASSFDPAGGGDEQFF | TGTGCCAGCAGCTTTGACCCAGCGGGAGGTGGAGATGAGCAGTTCTTC | TRBJ2-1 | NA | TRBV7-2 | TRBD2
CASAGGRNTGELFF | TGTGCCAGCGCAGGGGGTAGGAACACCGGGGAGCTGTTTTTT | TRBJ2-2 | NA | TRBV9 | TRBD1
CASSEGGPQYF | TGTGCCAGCAGTGAAGGGGGGCCCCAGTACTTC | TRBJ2-5 | NA | TRBV2 | NA
CASRRGGFSF | TGTGCCAGCCGAAGGGGAGGCTTTAGCTTT | TRBJ1-1 | few | TRBV2 | NA
CASSLATSGRWGEQFF | TGTGCCAGCAGCCTAGCGACTAGCGGGAGGTGGGGTGAGCAGTTCTTC | TRBJ2-1 | many | TRBV14 | TRBD2
CASTGGGRRTNYGYTF | TGTGCCAGCACAGGTGGTGGGCGCAGGACGAACTATGGCTACACCTTC | TRBJ1-2 | NA | TRBV9 | NA
CASRSGTGTPLHF | TGTGCCAGCAGGTCTGGGACAGGGACCCCCCTCCACTTT | TRBJ1-6 | once | TRBV12-3/TRBV12-4 | TRBD1
CASSARPGTSGGKDYEQYF | TGTGCCAGCAGCGCCCGTCCCGGGACTAGCGGGGGGAAAGACTACGAGCAGTACTTC | TRBJ2-7 | NA | TRBV7-9 | TRBD2
CATSGTGTPGANVLTF | TGTGCCACCAGCGGAACGGGGACACCTGGGGCCAACGTCCTGACTTTC | TRBJ2-6 | few | TRBV15 | NA
CSKSPSYEQYF | TGCAGTAAGAGTCCCTCCTACGAGCAGTACTTC | TRBJ2-7 | few | TRBV29-1 | NA
CASSLPGAVVTEAFF | TGTGCCAGCAGCTTGCCAGGGGCAGTGGTCACTGAAGCTTTCTTT | TRBJ1-1 | NA | TRBV5-6 | NA
CASSDPTAGNSPLHF | TGTGCCAGCTCTGACCCGACAGCGGGAAATTCACCCCTCCACTTT | TRBJ1-6 | NA | TRBV6-2/TRBV6-3 | NA
CASSLVDDEQYTGELFF | TGTGCCAGCAGCTTAGTGGATGACGAGCAGTACACCGGGGAGCTGTTTTTT | TRBJ2-2 | NA | TRBV7-9 | NA
CASKSGQGTYEQYF | TGCGCCAGCAAGTCAGGACAGGGGACGTACGAGCAGTACTTC | TRBJ2-7 | NA | TRBV5-1 | TRBD1
CASSLGQGNSPLHF | TGCGCCAGCAGCCTAGGACAGGGTAATTCACCCCTCCACTTT | TRBJ1-6 | few | TRBV4-1 | TRBD1
CASSVVTYNEQFF | TGTGCCAGTAGTGTCGTTACCTACAATGAGCAGTTCTTC | TRBJ2-1 | NA | TRBV7-3 | NA
CASSLGPAAQETQYF | TGTGCCAGCAGCCTGGGACCAGCGGCCCAAGAGACCCAGTACTTC | TRBJ2-5 | NA | TRBV7-8 | NA
CASSGTDPHTDMQYF | TGTGCCAGCAGCGGGACGGACCCACACACAGATATGCAGTATTTT | TRBJ2-3 | NA | TRBV9 | NA
CSARDLENSGSPLEQYF | TGCAGTGCTAGAGATCTCGAGAATAGCGGGAGCCCTCTCGAGCAGTACTTC | TRBJ2-7 | NA | TRBV20-1 | TRBD2
CASSSRSGLAGKETQYF | TGTGCCAGCAGCTCACGCTCGGGACTAGCGGGGAAAGAGACCCAGTACTTC | TRBJ2-5 | NA | TRBV7-8 | TRBD2
CATSRDNAPVADTGETQYF | TGTGCCACCAGCAGAGATAATGCCCCGGTAGCGGATACAGGGGAGACCCAGTACTTC | TRBJ2-5 | many | TRBV15 | NA
CSARKLAGDLSETQYF | TGCAGTGCTAGGAAATTAGCGGGAGATCTCTCAGAGACCCAGTACTTC | TRBJ2-5 | NA | TRBV20-1 | TRBD2
CATSEGRGWETQYF | TGTGCCACCAGTGAAGGCAGGGGTTGGGAGACCCAGTACTTC | TRBJ2-5 | few | TRBV24-1 | NA
CASSEMDGYTF | TGTGCCAGCAGTGAAATGGATGGCTACACCTTC | TRBJ1-2 | NA | TRBV2 | NA
CASSWAGADTQYF | TGTGCCAGCAGTTGGGCGGGAGCAGATACGCAGTATTTT | TRBJ2-3 | NA | TRBV5-6 | TRBD2
CSAKSDTSGETDTQYF | TGCAGTGCTAAATCAGATACTAGCGGTGAGACAGATACGCAGTATTTT | TRBJ2-3 | NA | TRBV20-1 | TRBD2
CSAFPGLAGGLYF | TGCAGTGCTTTCCCGGGACTAGCGGGAGGGCTGTACTTC | TRBJ2-7 | NA | TRBV20-1 | TRBD2